This T cell receptor beta chain was sequenced in a study of blood T cells in healthy people across ages. The CDR3 sequence is 14 residues long. From germline, CDR1 is DFQATT and CDR2 SNEGSKA (reference sequence). The junction had 14 bases not matched to a gene; V was cut back by 6 bases and J by 7 bases. This clonotype was counted a few times. Healthy Russian Caucasian donors spanned ages about 6 to 90 years. The second PCR ran roughly 6 to 11 cycles with a sample-barcoded 5' primer and J-beta primers. One entry per CDR3 protein, called by TCRdb with MiXCR from the 5' RACE reads. Among over a million distinct CDR3 sequences listed, less than 25% were seen once. These same records also appear under a second study, on T cells of mothers and their children.

This sequence joins TRBV20-1 and TRBJ1-1; 7 bases map to TRBD1. This TCR derives from a girl aged 2-10 years in good health. The sequencing sample was made of blood. CDR3 sequence reads: CSAPDSGTVNEAFF. The DNA for the CDR3 is TGCAGTGCCCCTGACAGTGGGACAGTGAATGAAGCTTTCTTT.